This TCR beta chain was sequenced in a study of identical twins. General study results and limits: With abundant cord blood beta clonotypes, insertions were fewer; memory repertoires showed no such pattern.

This clonotype was picked up many times. As yet, its antigen is unknown. The germline gives CDR1 MNHEY, CDR2 SVGEGT. V lost 0 bases, J lost 2 bases, and 4 bases stayed unmatched. The CDR3 totals 16 residues. Each CDR3 protein is one row after TCRdb ran MiXCR on the 5' RACE reads. The sample has fewer than 650,000 distinct CDR3 sequences, around 9.6% seen once. These data also featured in a second study, about yellow fever vaccine responses in identical twins.

What was sequenced was PBMCs. V is TRBV6-2 or TRBV6-3 and J is TRBJ2-1; TRBD1 matches at 7 bases. This clonotype was sampled from a woman in her late teens or twenties in good health. The CDR3 reads CASSYSDRVAYNEQFF. CDR3 sequence (DNA): TGTGCCAGCAGTTACTCTGACAGGGTAGCCTACAATGAGCAGTTCTTC.